This T cell receptor (beta chain) was obtained from a study of shared clonotypes between healthy human individuals. Repertoires were generated with immunoSEQ multiplex PCR, while TCRdb's copy carries only in-frame clones and drops some. The sample includes about 2 million clones, around 95% seen only once; the top ten take 0.1% to 0.15%. This clone was picked up a small number of times. This same CDR3 is encoded by further DNA sequences in the sample. Trimming removed 2 bases from V and 0 bases from J, with 9 bases in between. From germline, CDR1 is SGHRS and CDR2 YFSETQ. CDR3 size: 16 residues. The chain combines TRBV5-1 with TRBJ1-6; D might be TRBD1 (5 bases). Source material: naive CD4+ T cells sorted from blood. Regarding subset: CD45RA+ positively selected. The TCR sequence derives from a man aged 18 to 30 in good health. The CDR3 DNA reads as TGCGCCAGCAGCTTCGGGGGGAGCTCCTATAATTCACCCCTCCACTTT. Translation gives CASSFGGSSYNSPLHF.